Below, 23 T cell receptor beta chains from the same sample are listed, as sequenced in a study of Graves' ophthalmopathy and Graves' hyperthyroidism. Using RNA transcripts, the TCR beta CDR3 regions were amplified. Scientists carried out first-round RT-PCR using HTBI primers and then a second-round multiplex PCR. Via MiXCR, TCRdb re-called the multiplex PCR reads, giving one row per CDR3 protein. The sample records over a million distinct CDR3 sequences, 36% being singletons. Input material: peripheral blood or thyroid tissue (not recorded which). These receptors all come from an adult man with Graves' hyperthyroidism.

This clonotype was counted a few times. One end of the junction varies from germline; a read error may be responsible. This chain joins TRBV10-3 and TRBJ2-7; D is possibly TRBD1 (5 bases). The CDR3 totals 16 residues. Germline V CDR1 and CDR2: ENHRY, SYGVKD. The chain's CDR3 is CASSSPDTPRLNEQYF. CDR3 nucleotide sequence: TGTGCCAGCAGTTCCCCGGACACGCCAAGGCTAAACGAGCAGTACTTC.

The rearrangement joins TRBV5-1 to TRBJ1-1; TRBD1 aligns across 7 bases. Trimming at V came to 0 bases and at J to 10 bases, leaving 9 bases not matched to a gene. Germline lookup yields CDR1 SGHRS and CDR2 YFSETQ. This CDR3 has 14 amino acids. The CDR3 here is CASSLEQGTLGAFF. Here the CDR3 DNA reads TGCGCCAGCAGCTTGGAACAGGGGACGCTCGGAGCTTTCTTT.

This clonotype was seen only once. Germline and junction disagree at one end, which may indicate a read error. The chain couples TRBV7-2 to TRBJ2-5; perhaps D is TRBD1 or TRBD2 (5 bases each). Looked up from germline, CDR1 is SGHTA and CDR2 is FQGNSA. The CDR3 has 12 residues. For the CDR3, the DNA is TGTGCCAGCAGCTTAGGCGGACTGGGGACGATCTTC. Translation: CASSLGGLGTIF.

This clonotype appeared a few times. Germline is not matched at one junction end, which may reflect a read error. The chain couples TRBV5-1 to TRBJ1-3, with D possibly TRBD1 on 6 matching bases. The germline gives CDR1 SGHRS, CDR2 YFSETQ. The CDR3 runs 13 residues. CDR3 in DNA: TGTGCCAGCAGCCTGATGCAGGGGAACACCATATATTTT. Translation gives CASSLMQGNTIYF.

This clonotype was counted ten times or more. The rearrangement joins TRBV7-8 to TRBJ2-5; the match to TRBD1 covers 7 bases. Germline-derived CDR1 and CDR2 are SGHVS and FQNEAQ. The V and J ends lost 6 bases and 5 bases, in that order; junction bases with no gene match: 12. This CDR3 is built from 15 residues. The CDR3 loop is CASRTEQGLHETQYF. CDR3 bases: TGTGCCAGCAGAACAGAACAGGGGCTACACGAGACCCAGTACTTC.

Details on this clonotype: This clone may be a read error of a much larger clone one base away. The chain links TRBV20-1 to TRBJ2-5; 10 bases fit TRBD2. Germline V gene lookup returns CDR1 DFQATT and CDR2 SNEGSKA (reference sequence). After removal of 2 bases from V and 4 bases from J, the junction contained 4 bases not matched to a gene. The CDR3 length is 14 residues. CDR3: CSARPSGGGETQYF. CDR3 sequence (DNA): TGCAGTGCTAGACCCAGCGGGGGGGGAGAGACCCAGTACTTC.

This clonotype was detected only a few times. This chain joins TRBV29-1 and TRBJ2-7, with D perhaps matching TRBD2 (5 bases). From germline, CDR1 is SQVTM and CDR2 ANQGSEA. The V end was cut by 8 bases, the J end by 3 bases, with 11 bases between. This CDR3 contains 11 residues. CDR3 nucleotides: TGCAGCTTCCCCGGAGGCTACGAGCAGTACTTC. Its protein product is CSFPGGYEQYF.

At least ten counts were recorded for this clonotype. This sequence joins TRBV19 and TRBJ1-5; D might be TRBD1 (5 bases). Germline V gene sequence: CDR1 LNHDA, CDR2 SQIVND (reference sequence). The CDR3 has 13 amino acids. V lost 1 base and J 5 bases, leaving 6 bases between the germline ends. The CDR3: CASSIVGDQPQHF. The CDR3 nucleotides read TGTGCCAGTAGTATAGTGGGGGATCAGCCCCAGCATTTT.

This chain connects TRBV7-9 to TRBJ2-5; TRBD1 matches 8 bases. The CDR3 spans 16 residues. Germline lookup yields CDR1 SEHNR and CDR2 FQNEAQ (reference sequence). Trimming at V came to 3 bases and at J to 5 bases, leaving 11 bases not matched to a gene. Here the CDR3 reads CASSFGTQGARETQYF. CDR3 coding DNA: TGTGCCAGCAGCTTCGGGACTCAGGGGGCGCGGGAGACCCAGTACTTC.

This clonotype showed up many times. The chain employs TRBV7-3 and TRBJ2-5, with TRBD2 matching 7 bases. Germline CDR1 SGHTA, CDR2 FQGTGA. The J segment lost 11 bases and the V segment lost 4 bases, leaving 4 bases of the junction unmatched. This CDR3 spans 11 amino acids. The CDR3 DNA follows: TGTGCCAGCAGCTCCGGGACTACTCAGTACTTC. Residues: CASSSGTTQYF.

The chain is built from TRBV10-2 and TRBJ2-7; 10 positions match TRBD1. The trim removed 0 bases at V and 3 bases at J, leaving 8 bases unmatched. The CDR3 extends over 17 amino acids. Germline V gives CDR1 WSHSY, CDR2 SAAADI. The CDR3 protein is CASSESGVGTGDYEQYF. The DNA for the CDR3 is TGCGCCAGCAGTGAGTCTGGTGTCGGGACAGGGGACTACGAGCAGTACTTC.

Points on this clonotype: A much larger clone lies a single base off, so this may be a read error. V gene TRBV7-2 combines with J gene TRBJ2-5, with 9 bases aligning to TRBD1. The germline V gene has CDR1 SGHTA and CDR2 FQGNSA. The CDR3 is 17 amino acids. Trimming took 2 bases from V and 7 from J; bases not matched to a gene: 14. DNA of the CDR3: TGTGCCAGCAGCTTACCGGGTACAGGGGGCCCGGGAGGGACCCAGTACTTC. It is translated as CASSLPGTGGPGGTQYF.

Many counts were recorded for this clonotype. The CDR3 loop is CASLRGAPGNQPQHF. CDR3 coding DNA: TGTGCCAGCCTTCGGGGGGCCCCTGGCAATCAGCCCCAGCATTTT. V gene TRBV12-3 or TRBV12-4 combines with J gene TRBJ1-5, with D possibly TRBD1 on 6 matching bases. Between the trimmed V and J ends, which lost 8 bases and 2 bases, there was a span of 16 bases. This CDR3 has 15 residues.

This chain connects TRBV14 to TRBJ1-5, with D uncertain. This CDR3 is 17 amino acids long. Germline lookup yields CDR1 SGHDN and CDR2 FVKESK. V shed 3 bases and J shed 1 base, with 16 bases lying between them. The CDR3 loop reads CASSQASVGTSNQPQHF. As DNA, the CDR3 is TGTGCCAGCAGCCAGGCCTCGGTTGGCACCAGCAATCAGCCCCAGCATTTT.

This clonotype was recorded many times. The gene calls are TRBV29-1 and TRBJ1-3; D unclear. V was pared by 6 bases and J by 2 bases, with 11 bases between. This CDR3 is built from 13 residues. CDR1 is SQVTM and CDR2 is ANQGSEA in the germline V gene. The CDR3 DNA reads as TGCAGCGTCCGGTGGGCCACTGGAAACACCATATATTTT. This codes for CSVRWATGNTIYF.

The gene calls are TRBV20-1 and TRBJ2-7, with D possibly TRBD2 on 6 matching bases. Germline values: CDR1 DFQATT, CDR2 SNEGSKA (reference sequence). The CDR3 covers 16 residues. Trimming pared 0 bases from V and 2 bases from J, leaving 17 bases between. CDR3 sequence reads: CSARDFRRDRTYEQYF. CDR3 bases: TGCAGTGCTAGAGATTTCCGGCGGGACCGCACCTACGAGCAGTACTTC.

This clonotype was observed at least ten times. CDR3 in amino acids: CASSLAPDSVDTGELFF. DNA for the CDR3: TGTGCCAGCAGCTTAGCCCCCGACAGTGTGGACACCGGGGAGCTGTTTTTT. The gene calls are TRBV7-9 and TRBJ2-2; the D gene is possibly TRBD1 (5 bases). The CDR3 is 17 residues long. Germline V gives CDR1 SEHNR, CDR2 FQNEAQ (reference sequence). Trimming left V 0 bases short and J 3 bases short, with 14 bases between. The full variable domain, its missing parts supplied by reference TRBV7-9 and TRBJ2-2, is DTGVSQNPRHKITKRGQNVTFRCDPISEHNRLYWYRQTLGQGPEFLTYFQNEAQLEKSRLLSDRFSAERPKGSFSTLEIQRTEQGDSAMYLCASSLAPDSVDTGELFFGEGSRLTVL.

A remark on this clonotype: A clone one base away is much larger, so this may be a read error. The chain joins TRBV12-3 or TRBV12-4 to TRBJ2-5, with TRBD2 matching 8 bases. The CDR3 sequence is 16 residues long. The CDR3 region has the DNA TGTGCCATCAGTGAAAGGCTAGCGGGTCGGCAAGAGACCCAGTACTTC. Translation gives CAISERLAGRQETQYF.

In this sample, this clonotype turned up once. The CDR3 protein is CSADLTGAEQYF. DNA of the CDR3: TGCAGTGCTGATCTGACAGGGGCTGAGCAGTACTTC. The rearrangement links TRBV20-1 to TRBJ2-7, with 8 positions matching TRBD1. The germline gives CDR1 DFQATT, CDR2 SNEGSKA (reference sequence). This CDR3 has 12 residues. The ends lost 5 bases at V and 7 bases at J; junction bases unmatched: 7.

The rearrangement links TRBV28 to TRBJ2-3; D remains unclear. V lost 5 bases, J lost 0 bases, and 12 bases lay in between. The CDR3 length is 15 residues. Germline V gene sequence: CDR1 MDHEN, CDR2 SYDVKM. The CDR3 DNA reads as TGTGCCAGCAGTCCGAGGACGGAAAGCACAGATACGCAGTATTTT. Protein sequence: CASSPRTESTDTQYF.

The chain carries TRBV2 and TRBJ1-2, with 8 bases that match TRBD1. The junction had 8 bases not matched to a gene; V was cut back by 4 bases and J by 4 bases. Germline-derived CDR1 and CDR2 are SNHLY and FYNNEI. The CDR3 runs 15 residues. CDR3 sequence reads: CASSGYRGGSYGYTF. The CDR3 DNA reads TGTGCCAGCAGTGGCTACAGGGGGGGAAGCTATGGCTACACCTTC.

The chain uses TRBV20-1 and TRBJ2-7; D possibly matches TRBD1 or TRBD2 (5 bases each). Germline V lookup: CDR1 DFQATT, CDR2 SNEGSKA (reference sequence). The CDR3 extends over 14 amino acids. Trimming took off 2 bases at V and 2 bases at J, with 13 bases between the two ends. The chain's CDR3 is CSARPRDQPYEQYF. The CDR3 DNA follows: TGCAGTGCTAGACCCCGGGACCAACCCTACGAGCAGTACTTC.

At least ten counts were recorded for this clonotype. The chain combines TRBV20-1 with TRBJ1-6; possible D gene TRBD1, 6 bases. Deletions cut 0 bases from V and 8 bases from J, with 8 bases between. CDR1 is DFQATT and CDR2 is SNEGSKA in the germline V gene (reference sequence). There are 13 residues in the CDR3. The CDR3 spells CSARDSGDSPLHF. CDR3 coding DNA: TGCAGTGCTAGAGATTCAGGGGATTCACCCCTCCACTTT.